The next 28 T cell receptor beta chains were all read from a single sample in a study of a mutant IDH1 vaccine in newly diagnosed glioma. This sample's time point: week 47, end of study. Vaccination used 300 ug of mutant IDH1 20-mer peptide per dose, with topical imiquimod. The repertoire was sequenced with immunoSEQ multiplex PCR; TCRdb's copy has only in-frame clones and lacks some. Of approximately 12,000 clones detected, 81% appear once; the ten largest clones hold less than 20%. For these receptors, no antigen is known. Source: PBMCs, taken from a glioma patient whose treatment included an IDH1 peptide vaccine. These receptors came from a man aged 30 to 39 with glioma.

This chain's CDR3 is CASSFQGFQETQYF. As DNA, the CDR3 is TGTGCCAGCAGCTTCCAAGGTTTCCAAGAGACCCAGTACTTC. The chain uses TRBV7-2 and TRBJ2-5; D is unclear. V lost 3 bases, J lost 1 base, and 9 bases lay in between. There are 14 residues in the CDR3. The germline gives CDR1 SGHTA, CDR2 FQGNSA.

The chain links TRBV7-8 to TRBJ2-7; the D gene could be TRBD1 or TRBD2 (6 bases each). This CDR3 has 15 residues. Germline lookup yields CDR1 SGHVS and CDR2 FQNEAQ. Trimming cost V 5 bases and J 5 bases, with 19 bases left between them. The CDR3 loop is CASSPPSGGLNEQYF. CDR3 nucleotides: TGTGCCAGCAGCCCTCCCTCCGGGGGCCTAAACGAGCAGTACTTC.

The chain carries TRBV2 and TRBJ2-3; 9 bases match TRBD2. CDR1 is SNHLY and CDR2 is FYNNEI in the germline V gene. CDR3 length: 16 amino acids. Trimming took 6 bases from V and 4 from J; bases not matched to a gene: 11. DNA of the CDR3: TGTGCCAGCAGGGCCCTCCAAGCGGGAGGACCAGATACGCAGTATTTT. It translates to CASRALQAGGPDTQYF.

The chain joins TRBV6-5 to TRBJ2-7; maybe TRBD2 (6 bases). The CDR3 covers 13 residues. V lost 2 bases to trimming and J lost 5 bases, with 10 bases between them. The germline V gene has CDR1 MNHEY and CDR2 SVGAGI. CDR3 DNA sequence: TGTGCCAGCAGTTACGCGGGACTTCACGAGCAGTACTTC. Its translation: CASSYAGLHEQYF.

The V call is TRBV6-1, the J call TRBJ2-1, with D possibly being TRBD1 or TRBD2 (6 bases each). The CDR3 length is 15 residues. Looked up from germline, CDR1 is MNHNS and CDR2 is SASEGT. V lost 4 bases, J lost 5 bases, and 15 bases lay in between. The CDR3 sequence is CASSVGPRGDNEQFF. CDR3 DNA: TGTGCCAGCAGTGTCGGACCTAGGGGGGACAATGAGCAGTTCTTC.

This chain connects TRBV7-8 to TRBJ1-1, with D perhaps TRBD1 (5 bases). V was cut by 5 bases and J by 1 base, with 11 bases left in between. Germline CDR1 SGHVS, CDR2 FQNEAQ. This CDR3 spans 14 amino acids. For the CDR3, the DNA is TGTGCCAGCAGCCCTATCGACAGGAACACTGAAGCTTTCTTT. Encoded protein: CASSPIDRNTEAFF.

The chain links TRBV6-1 to TRBJ1-5; unclear D gene. V shed 2 bases and J shed 7 bases, with 12 bases lying between them. Germline loops: CDR1 MNHNS, CDR2 SASEGT. The CDR3 has 14 amino acids. The CDR3 is CASSERQFDQPQHF. The CDR3 nucleotides read TGTGCCAGCAGTGAACGGCAATTCGACCAGCCCCAGCATTTT.

CDR3 bases: TGTGCCAGCAGCCTCTTCGGGCTGAACACTGAAGCTTTCTTT. Its protein is CASSLFGLNTEAFF. The J gene is TRBJ1-1, the V gene TRBV7-9; no clear D gene. From germline, CDR1 is SEHNR and CDR2 FQNEAQ (reference sequence). V gave up 5 bases and J gave up 0 bases, with 10 bases separating them. The CDR3 runs to 14 residues.

This clone showed up just a few times. This chain connects TRBV5-4 to TRBJ1-1; D gene unclear. Germline values: CDR1 SGHNT, CDR2 YYREEE (reference sequence). Deletions cut 0 bases from V and 6 bases from J, with 12 bases between. This CDR3 has 14 residues. The CDR3 DNA reads as TGTGCCAGCAGCTTGGATGGGGAGTTAGCTGAAGCTTTCTTT. Protein: CASSLDGELAEAFF.

The genes are TRBV27 and TRBJ2-7, with 10 bases that match TRBD2. V lost 6 bases and J lost 3; bases outside the gene matches: 5. Germline loops: CDR1 MNHEY, CDR2 SMNVEV (reference sequence). This CDR3 is 14 amino acids long. DNA for the CDR3: TGTGCCAGCAGCCGGGGACTAGCGAACTACGAGCAGTACTTC. Residues: CASSRGLANYEQYF.

The rearrangement joins TRBV5-4 to TRBJ2-2; D perhaps matches TRBD2 (6 bases). The germline CDR1 and CDR2 sequences are SGHNT and YYREEE (reference sequence). V lost 0 bases, J lost 6 bases, and 9 bases lay in between. The CDR3 runs 14 residues. The chain's CDR3 is CASSLATSPGELFF. In DNA form, the CDR3 reads TGTGCCAGCAGCTTGGCGACTAGTCCCGGGGAGCTGTTTTTT.

The chain carries TRBV19 and TRBJ2-2; TRBD2 aligns across 13 bases. The CDR3 covers 15 residues. The V gene end was trimmed by 7 bases and the J gene end by 6 bases; junction bases not matched to a gene: 5. The germline V gene encodes CDR1 LNHDA and CDR2 SQIVND (reference sequence). The CDR3 reads CASTPLAGGPGELFF. As DNA, the CDR3 is TGTGCCAGTACCCCACTAGCGGGAGGGCCCGGGGAGCTGTTTTTT.

This clone was seen just once. This chain uses TRBV5-4 with TRBJ1-2, with D unresolved. This CDR3 is 15 amino acids long. Trimming shortened V by 3 bases and J by 8 bases, and 20 bases separated the two germline ends. Per the germline V gene, CDR1 is SGHNT and CDR2 is YYREEE (reference sequence). The CDR3 coding sequence is TGTGCCAGCAGCTCCCCCGTACACGGCCGGTACGGCTACACCTTC. Translated, it gives CASSSPVHGRYGYTF.

The V gene is TRBV6-6, the J gene TRBJ2-7; TRBD2 matches 8 bases. Germline CDR1 MNHNY, CDR2 SVGAGI (reference sequence). The CDR3 sequence is 13 residues long. V was clipped by 8 bases and J by 2 bases; unmatched bases: 5. CDR3 in DNA: TGTGCCAGCGGGGCGGGGGGAGCCTACGAGCAGTACTTC. It specifies CASGAGGAYEQYF.

The rearrangement uses TRBV2 and TRBJ2-7; D ambiguous. This CDR3 is 16 amino acids long. With 0 bases removed from V and 6 bases from J, the gap between germline ends came to 18 bases. Germline V lookup: CDR1 SNHLY, CDR2 FYNNEI. The CDR3 reads CASSEALTRGVAEQYF. Written as DNA, the CDR3 is TGTGCCAGCAGTGAAGCGCTTACCCGTGGGGTCGCCGAGCAGTACTTC.

The gene calls are TRBV5-1 and TRBJ2-7; D unresolved. With 2 bases removed from V and 2 bases from J, the gap between germline ends came to 5 bases. The germline V gene has CDR1 SGHRS and CDR2 YFSETQ. This CDR3 comprises 12 residues. CDR3 sequence reads: CASSFDTYEQYF. Here the CDR3 DNA reads TGCGCCAGCAGCTTTGATACCTACGAGCAGTACTTC.

The chain couples TRBV11-2 to TRBJ2-1; D not certain. Trimming left V 1 base short and J 7 bases short, with 11 bases between. Germline values: CDR1 SGHAT, CDR2 FQNNGV. The CDR3 is 14 residues long. CDR3 DNA sequence: TGTGCCAGCAGCTTAGGGCGACCCCCGAATGAGCAGTTCTTC. Amino acids: CASSLGRPPNEQFF. Full variable domain (remainder filled in from reference TRBV11-2 and TRBJ2-1): EAGVAQSPRYKIIEKRQSVAFWCNPISGHATLYWYQQILGQGPKLLIQFQNNGVVDDSQLPKDRFSAERLKGVDSTLKIQPAKLEDSAVYLCASSLGRPPNEQFFGPGTRLTVL.

This chain joins TRBV27 and TRBJ1-1, with D hard to call. The CDR3 is 14 amino acids. CDR1 is MNHEY and CDR2 is SMNVEV in the germline V gene (reference sequence). Trimming removed 3 bases at V and 3 bases at J, with 11 bases between. CDR3 sequence: CASSFRNPHTEAFF. CDR3 sequence (DNA): TGTGCCAGCAGTTTTCGGAACCCCCACACTGAAGCTTTCTTT.

J is TRBJ1-3 and V is TRBV29-1; 8 bases agree with TRBD1. After removal of 6 bases from V and 0 bases from J, the junction contained 10 bases not matched to a gene. This CDR3 has 16 amino acids. The germline V gene encodes CDR1 SQVTM and CDR2 ANQGSEA. CDR3 DNA: TGCAGCGTAGATCTGACAGGGGATATCTCTGGAAACACCATATATTTT. It translates to CSVDLTGDISGNTIYF.

This clone was counted between two and nine times. The V call is TRBV5-1, the J call TRBJ2-5, with 12 nucleotides matching TRBD1. V was pared by 3 bases and J by 2 bases, with 5 bases of the junction left unmatched. CDR1 SGHRS and CDR2 YFSETQ come from the germline V gene. CDR3 length: 16 amino acids. The CDR3 bases are TGCGCCAGCAGCTGGGGACAGGGGGCAGGGCAAGAGACCCAGTACTTC. It translates to CASSWGQGAGQETQYF.

This chain uses TRBV5-1 with TRBJ2-7; 16 positions agree with TRBD2. The CDR3 extends over 14 amino acids. V trimming: 4 bases; J trimming: 6 bases; junction bases outside the gene matches: 1. Germline V gene lookup returns CDR1 SGHRS and CDR2 YFSETQ. This CDR3 reads CASSGTSGRGEQYF. In nucleotides, the CDR3 is TGCGCCAGCAGCGGGACTAGCGGGAGGGGCGAGCAGTACTTC.

This chain uses TRBV5-1 with TRBJ1-2; 8 positions match TRBD1. The CDR3 totals 14 residues. In germline, CDR1 is SGHRS, CDR2 YFSETQ. Losses at the gene ends were 2 bases for V and 7 bases for J; bases not matched to a gene: 7. Here the CDR3 reads CASSLQGEGGGYTF. In nucleotides, the CDR3 is TGCGCCAGCAGCTTACAGGGGGAAGGCGGTGGCTACACCTTC.

The rearrangement joins TRBV6-1 to TRBJ1-1; D is undetermined. The V and J ends lost 2 bases and 5 bases respectively, with 12 bases between them. The CDR3 sequence is 14 residues long. Germline CDR1 is MNHNS and CDR2 is SASEGT. Written as DNA, the CDR3 is TGTGCCAGCAGTGAAACCACTGGCGGTACTGAAGCTTTCTTT. This translates into CASSETTGGTEAFF.

This clone occurred a few times. The rearrangement joins TRBV27 to TRBJ1-1, with D unresolved. Germline-derived CDR1 and CDR2 are MNHEY and SMNVEV (reference sequence). V gave up 2 bases and J gave up 0 bases, with 7 bases separating them. The CDR3 length is 14 residues. This chain's CDR3 is CASSLIELNTEAFF. The CDR3 DNA is TGTGCCAGCAGTTTAATTGAGTTGAACACTGAAGCTTTCTTT.

By sample fraction, this clone is large (0.1 to 1%). The chain joins TRBV18 to TRBJ2-7; 13 bases are shared with TRBD2. CDR3 length: 14 residues. The V segment lost 6 bases and the J segment 3 bases; nucleotides outside the gene matches: 2. Germline-derived CDR1 and CDR2 are KGHSH and LQKENI. For the CDR3, the DNA is TGTGCCAGCTCCAGACTAGCGGGAGGCTACGAGCAGTACTTC. It specifies CASSRLAGGYEQYF.

For the CDR3, the DNA is TGTGCCAGCAGTTACATCGCTAGCGGGAGCACAGATACGCAGTATTTT. Protein: CASSYIASGSTDTQYF. This chain links TRBV27 with TRBJ2-3; TRBD2 agrees at 8 bases. CDR3 size: 16 residues. V shed 4 bases and J 0 bases; nucleotides not matched to a gene: 6. Germline V gene data show CDR1 as MNHEY and CDR2 as SMNVEV (reference sequence).

The V and J genes are TRBV7-6 and TRBJ1-3; maybe TRBD1 (5 bases). This CDR3 region has 15 residues. V was shortened by 5 bases and J by 4 bases, with 15 bases between the two germline ends. The V gene's germline CDR1 is SGHVS and CDR2 FNYEAQ. Here the CDR3 reads CASSPSRDVGNTIYF. The CDR3 DNA is TGTGCCAGCAGCCCTTCCCGGGACGTCGGAAACACCATATATTTT.

This clone has a handful of counts. The CDR3 DNA is TGTGCCAGCAGCGTAGGAGGAGGCACCGGGGAGCTGTTTTTT. It translates to CASSVGGGTGELFF. V and J are TRBV9 and TRBJ2-2, with a weak D call TRBD2 (5 bases). V gave up 0 bases and J gave up 4 bases, with 7 bases separating them. This CDR3 is 14 amino acids long. The germline V gene encodes CDR1 SGDLS and CDR2 YYNGEE.